Following are 30 T cell receptor beta chains from one sample sequenced in a study of blood T cell repertoires in COVID-19 (dated by TCRdb to the early 2020s). Library method: the immunoSEQ multiplex PCR assay. TCRdb provides this immuneACCESS table in a form limited to in-frame rearrangements. Some clones are lacking; in checked studies, under half of them reflect an unresolved V gene, and why the rest are absent is not known. The sample contains 90,000 to 100,000 clones, over 75% of them found a single time. About 4.5% of the sample comes from the top ten. The source material was peripheral blood. These receptors all stem from a man aged 55 to 70 with acute or convalescent COVID-19.

On this clone itself: The same CDR3 is also encoded by other DNA sequences in this sample. The chain links TRBV28 to TRBJ1-5, with 8 bases matching TRBD1. The trim removed 7 bases at V and 4 bases at J, leaving 6 bases unmatched. The CDR3 sequence is 14 residues long. From germline, CDR1 is MDHEN and CDR2 SYDVKM. CDR3 DNA sequence: TGTGCCAGCATTGGGGACAGGAGGAATCAGCCCCAGCATTTT. Translated, it gives CASIGDRRNQPQHF.

The chain recombines TRBV5-1 with TRBJ2-5, with 7 bases lining up with TRBD1. V trimming: 8 bases; J trimming: 5 bases; junction bases outside the gene matches: 6. Germline CDR1 is SGHRS and CDR2 is YFSETQ. The CDR3 consists of 12 residues. The CDR3 protein is CASSTGYETQYF. The CDR3 DNA sequence: TGCGCCAGTTCGACAGGGTACGAGACCCAGTACTTC.

This chain joins TRBV3-1 (or the pseudogene TRBV3-2) and TRBJ2-1, with 14 positions matching TRBD2. CDR1 is LGHDT and CDR2 is YNNKEL in the germline V gene (reference sequence). Unmatched junction bases numbered 4, after V lost 4 bases and J lost 8 bases. This CDR3 is 15 amino acids long. The CDR3 here is CASSRPGLAGDEQFF. Written as DNA, the CDR3 is TGTGCCAGCAGCCGTCCGGGACTAGCGGGAGATGAGCAGTTCTTC.

This chain uses TRBV20-1 with TRBJ2-5, with TRBD1 as a possible D gene (6 bases). There are 15 residues in the CDR3. Germline V lookup: CDR1 DFQATT, CDR2 SNEGSKA (reference sequence). V lost 3 bases and J lost 3, with 17 bases in between. The CDR3 loop is CSASRIGQYEETQYF. The CDR3 DNA is TGCAGTGCTAGTCGCATCGGACAGTACGAAGAGACCCAGTACTTC.

The J gene is TRBJ1-1, the V gene TRBV7-2; D is perhaps TRBD1 (6 bases). V shed 1 base and J shed 7 bases, with 19 bases lying between them. The CDR3 consists of 16 residues. Germline CDR1 reads SGHTA; CDR2 reads FQGNSA. CDR3: CASSLVNLRGGGEAFF. The CDR3 DNA sequence: TGTGCCAGCAGCTTAGTGAATTTGAGAGGGGGTGGTGAAGCTTTCTTT.

V and J are TRBV24-1 and TRBJ2-1; 10 positions match TRBD2. V dropped 4 bases and J dropped 4; count of bases not matched to a gene: 6. Germline values: CDR1 KGHDR, CDR2 SFDVKD. This CDR3 is built from 16 residues. Here the CDR3 DNA reads TGTGCCACCAGTGACCCGGGACTAGCGATTTACAATGAGCAGTTCTTC. Amino acid sequence: CATSDPGLAIYNEQFF.

The rearrangement joins TRBV2 to TRBJ2-3, with 7 nucleotides matching TRBD1. The CDR3 spans 15 residues. Germline V gene sequence: CDR1 SNHLY, CDR2 FYNNEI. V was clipped by 2 bases and J by 0 bases; unmatched bases: 2. DNA of the CDR3: TGTGCCAGCAGTGAAAAGGGGGCGAGCACAGATACGCAGTATTTT. This encodes CASSEKGASTDTQYF.

CDR3 nucleotides: TGTGCCAGCAGCTCGGGACAGGGGGCAGTTCGAGCAACAGATACGCAGTATTTT. This sequence encodes CASSSGQGAVRATDTQYF. The chain employs TRBV7-6 and TRBJ2-3, with 12 bases matching TRBD1. This CDR3 spans 18 amino acids. Germline V lookup: CDR1 SGHVS, CDR2 FNYEAQ. Trimming cost V 4 bases and J 3 bases; bases outside gene matches: 11.

V is TRBV5-1 and J is TRBJ1-1; 9 bases line up with TRBD1. V lost 4 bases to trimming and J lost 2 bases; unmatched junction nucleotides: 6. CDR3 length: 15 amino acids. From germline, CDR1 is SGHRS and CDR2 YFSETQ. As DNA, the CDR3 is TGCGCCAGCAGCCCAGACAGGGGGGAAAACACTGAAGCTTTCTTT. This gives the protein CASSPDRGENTEAFF.

The chain joins TRBV18 to TRBJ2-3, with D unclear. Deletions cut 3 bases from V and 3 bases from J, with 10 bases between. CDR1 KGHSH and CDR2 LQKENI come from the germline V gene. This CDR3 has 14 residues. The CDR3 sequence is CASSPPERTDTQYF. In DNA, the CDR3 is TGTGCCAGCTCACCCCCGGAGAGGACAGATACGCAGTATTTT.

This chain links TRBV15 with TRBJ2-1; 8 bases are shared with TRBD2. In germline, CDR1 is LNHNV, CDR2 YYDKDF (reference sequence). The CDR3 extends over 18 amino acids. The trim removed 3 bases at V and 0 bases at J, leaving 10 bases unmatched. The CDR3 DNA follows: TGTGCCACCAGCAGGATCCTTATAGCGGGGAGCTCCTACAATGAGCAGTTCTTC. Its translation is CATSRILIAGSSYNEQFF.

Only a few counts were recorded for this clone. This sequence joins TRBV5-1 and TRBJ2-7; the match to TRBD2 covers 9 bases. Germline V gene lookup returns CDR1 SGHRS and CDR2 YFSETQ. The CDR3 contains 15 residues. V shed 0 bases and J 3 bases; nucleotides not matched to a gene: 4. As DNA, the CDR3 is TGCGCCAGCAGCTTGGTTGTAGCGGGAGTCTACGAGCAGTACTTC. Residues: CASSLVVAGVYEQYF.

CDR3 DNA: TGCGCCAGCAGACCAACACTAGCGGCGAGGGGCGAGCAGTACTTC. Amino acid sequence: CASRPTLAARGEQYF. The J gene is TRBJ2-7, the V gene TRBV5-1; 8 bases align to TRBD2. Germline CDR1 is SGHRS and CDR2 is YFSETQ. V shed 5 bases, J shed 6 bases, and the junction held 13 bases outside the gene matches. CDR3 length equals 15 residues.

The chain joins TRBV28 to TRBJ2-1; 7 bases match TRBD1. The CDR3 is 14 amino acids. Losses at the gene ends were 3 bases for V and 8 bases for J; bases not matched to a gene: 7. The germline V gene has CDR1 MDHEN and CDR2 SYDVKM. Here the CDR3 DNA reads TGTGCCAGCAGTTTGAACAACAGGGGCTATGAGCAGTTCTTC. Translating gives CASSLNNRGYEQFF.

This sequence joins TRBV10-3 and TRBJ2-5; 10 bases agree with TRBD1. Germline CDR1 is ENHRY and CDR2 is SYGVKD. The CDR3 runs to 14 residues. V trimming: 6 bases; J trimming: 1 base; junction bases outside the gene matches: 2. CDR3 protein: CAISWTGGQETQYF. In DNA form, the CDR3 reads TGTGCCATCAGCTGGACAGGGGGCCAAGAGACCCAGTACTTC.

The chain recombines TRBV2 with TRBJ1-5; no reliable D call. The germline V gene has CDR1 SNHLY and CDR2 FYNNEI. V lost 4 bases to trimming and J lost 2 bases, with 12 bases between them. The CDR3 extends over 15 amino acids. The CDR3 DNA is TGTGCCAGCAGTGGAGGGTACCGTGGCAATCAGCCCCAGCATTTT. This sequence encodes CASSGGYRGNQPQHF. Supplemented by reference TRBV2 and TRBJ1-5, the full variable domain reads EPEVTQTPSHQVTQMGQEVILRCVPISNHLYFYWYRQILGQKVEFLVSFYNNEISEKSEIFDDQFSVERPDGSNFTLKIRSTKLEDSAMYFCASSGGYRGNQPQHFGDGTRLSIL.

The sample holds a few counts of this clone. This chain connects TRBV9 to TRBJ2-3, with unresolved D. The ends were cut back, 1 base at V and 3 bases at J, with 6 bases in the middle. Germline CDR1 and CDR2: SGDLS and YYNGEE. The CDR3 sequence is 13 residues long. For the CDR3, the DNA is TGTGCCAGCAGCGTATTTCCGACAGATACGCAGTATTTT. Translation: CASSVFPTDTQYF. Combining the CDR3 with reference TRBV9 and TRBJ2-3 gives the whole variable domain DSGVTQTPKHLITATGQRVTLRCSPRSGDLSVYWYQQSLDQGLQFLIQYYNGEERAKGNILERFSAQQFPDLHSELNLSSLELGDSALYFCASSVFPTDTQYFGPGTRLTVL.

The chain uses TRBV5-1 and TRBJ2-7; 9 bases match TRBD1. The CDR3 covers 14 residues. With 4 bases clipped from V and 11 bases from J, the junction kept 13 bases outside the gene matches. CDR1 is SGHRS, CDR2 YFSETQ, per germline. The CDR3, as DNA: TGCGCCAGCAGCCATTCCGGGACAGGGAATCTTGAGTACTTC. It codes for CASSHSGTGNLEYF.

The J gene is TRBJ1-2, the V gene TRBV4-3; TRBD1 matches at 7 bases. The CDR3 is 14 amino acids. Germline-derived CDR1 and CDR2 are LGHNA and YSLEER. The trim removed 0 bases at V and 3 bases at J, leaving 1 base unmatched. CDR3 sequence (DNA): TGCGCCAGCAGCCAAGACAGGGGGTACTATGGCTACACCTTC. Residues: CASSQDRGYYGYTF.

The genes are TRBV5-1 and TRBJ2-1; TRBD2 matches at 7 bases. Looked up from germline, CDR1 is SGHRS and CDR2 is YFSETQ. V gave up 4 bases and J gave up 1 base; unmatched junction bases: 17. This CDR3 has 19 amino acids. The CDR3 sequence: CASSLRDYYSTLSYNEQFF. The CDR3 bases are TGCGCCAGCAGCCTTCGGGACTACTACTCCACCCTTTCCTACAATGAGCAGTTCTTC.

This chain links TRBV28 with TRBJ2-4, with D possibly matching TRBD2 (5 bases). This CDR3 region has 18 residues. Germline values: CDR1 MDHEN, CDR2 SYDVKM. V was shortened by 1 base and J by 5 bases, with 21 bases between the two germline ends. CDR3 coding DNA: TGTGCCAGCAGTTTATCAGTTGGTCTGGGGAGTATAGAAAACATTCAGTACTTC. Translating it yields CASSLSVGLGSIENIQYF.

The CDR3 bases are TGTGCCAGCAGCCTCCTGCCGAGGGACGGACAGAGTGCCAAAAACATTCAGTACTTC. Amino acid sequence: CASSLLPRDGQSAKNIQYF. The V gene is TRBV7-3, the J gene TRBJ2-4; D might be TRBD1 (6 bases). With 5 bases removed from V and 1 base from J, the gap between germline ends came to 24 bases. The CDR3 sequence is 19 residues long. Germline V gives CDR1 SGHTA, CDR2 FQGTGA.

Remarks on this clone: A junction boundary mismatches the germline segment, possibly from a read error. The V call is TRBV12-3 or TRBV12-4, the J call TRBJ2-4, with no clear D. The length of the CDR3 is 13 residues. CDR3 sequence (DNA): TGTGCCAGCACCGATTCCCCGGGTCGCCCTTGTCACTTC. It specifies CASTDSPGRPCHF.

The chain uses TRBV4-3 and TRBJ2-1, with a possible D match to TRBD2 (6 bases). Germline CDR1 and CDR2: LGHNA and YSLEER. This CDR3 is 15 amino acids long. Between the trimmed V and J ends, which lost 1 base and 9 bases, there was a span of 16 bases. The CDR3 protein is CASSQGAGLPGEQFF. DNA for the CDR3: TGCGCCAGCAGCCAAGGTGCGGGACTCCCTGGTGAGCAGTTCTTC.

The sample holds many counts of this clone. The CDR3 protein is CATDDQGQGGYEQYF. DNA of the CDR3: TGTGCCACCGACGACCAAGGACAGGGAGGCTACGAGCAGTACTTC. The V call is TRBV28, the J call TRBJ2-7; the match to TRBD1 covers 8 bases. CDR3 length equals 15 residues. With V trimmed by 10 bases and J by 3 bases, 14 bases remained unmatched. Germline-derived CDR1 and CDR2 are MDHEN and SYDVKM. Variable domain in full (rest from reference TRBV28 and TRBJ2-7): DVKVTQSSRYLVKRTGEKVFLECVQDMDHENMFWYRQDPGLGLRLIYFSYDVKMKEKGDIPEGYSVSREKKERFSLILESASTNQTSMYLCATDDQGQGGYEQYFGPGTRLTVT.

The chain carries TRBV6-5 and TRBJ1-2; D is uncertain. The CDR3 sequence is 13 residues long. The V end lost 2 bases, the J end lost 4 bases, and 8 bases lay between the germline ends. Looked up from germline, CDR1 is MNHEY and CDR2 is SVGAGI. The CDR3 reads CASSYRLSYGYTF. The CDR3 bases are TGTGCCAGCAGTTACCGACTGAGCTATGGCTACACCTTC.

The chain carries TRBV7-9 and TRBJ2-1; D possibly corresponds to TRBD2 (5 bases). V dropped 5 bases and J dropped 15 bases, with 20 bases sitting between them. Germline V gene lookup returns CDR1 SEHNR and CDR2 FQNEAQ (reference sequence). This CDR3 comprises 13 residues. CDR3: CASSLQPGIPPFF. The CDR3 DNA reads as TGTGCCAGCAGCCTCCAACCCGGGATTCCTCCGTTCTTC.

V is TRBV10-3 and J is TRBJ2-1; 9 bases agree with TRBD1. In germline, CDR1 is ENHRY, CDR2 SYGVKD. The CDR3 contains 13 residues. The V and J ends lost 10 bases and 3 bases, in that order; junction bases with no gene match: 4. CDR3 nucleotides: TGTGCCACAAGACAGGGGGGCTACAATGAGCAGTTCTTC. Translating gives CATRQGGYNEQFF.

The V gene is TRBV14, the J gene TRBJ2-1, with TRBD1 matching over 8 bases. Per germline, CDR1 SGHDN and CDR2 FVKESK. The CDR3 loop spans 16 amino acids. V lost 4 bases to trimming and J lost 3 bases; unmatched junction nucleotides: 8. CDR3 in DNA: TGTGCCAGCAGCCGCCTGGGACAGGATCTCTACAATGAGCAGTTCTTC. Translating gives CASSRLGQDLYNEQFF.

The V and J genes are TRBV11-3 and TRBJ1-6; D is uncertain. V lost 0 bases and J lost 7, with 7 bases in between. CDR1 is SGHNT, CDR2 YENEEA, per germline. This CDR3 contains 14 residues. The CDR3 nucleotides read TGTGCCAGCAGCTTAGAGTTAGAGAATTCACCCCTCCACTTT. It specifies CASSLELENSPLHF.